The clone carrying this T cell receptor beta chain was observed many times. Its target is unknown. The sample originates from a study of T-cell reconstitution after alpha-beta-depleted transplantation in children. Study-wide points: Reportedly, only several hundred clones from non-depleted graft cells drove alpha-beta T-cell counts at about two months.

As it was prepared, the TCRbeta library received unique molecular identifiers. From the PCR reads, TCRdb called clonotypes with MiXCR, one entry per CDR3 protein. Counted here are over 90,000 distinct CDR3 sequences, 5% to 6% occurring once; the ten biggest clones make up 6% to 7%. The CDR3 is made up of 13 amino acids. V was trimmed by 8 bases and J by 0 bases, leaving 7 bases between them. Germline-derived CDR1 and CDR2 are MDHEN and SYDVKM. The source was PBMCs, mostly from graft donor cells, collected 60 days after TCRalphabeta/CD19-depleted stem cell transplant. V usage is TRBV28 and J usage is TRBJ2-2; D uncertain. The origin of this receptor is a female patient between 2 and 10 years old who had a stem cell transplant for Fanconi anemia, so the T cells may come from the graft donor. The CDR3: CASRKSNTGELFF. CDR3 nucleotides: TGTGCCAGCCGAAAGTCGAACACCGGGGAGCTGTTTTTT. The variable domain in full, completed from reference TRBV28 and TRBJ2-2, reads DVKVTQSSRYLVKRTGEKVFLECVQDMDHENMFWYRQDPGLGLRLIYFSYDVKMKEKGDIPEGYSVSREKKERFSLILESASTNQTSMYLCASRKSNTGELFFGEGSRLTVL.